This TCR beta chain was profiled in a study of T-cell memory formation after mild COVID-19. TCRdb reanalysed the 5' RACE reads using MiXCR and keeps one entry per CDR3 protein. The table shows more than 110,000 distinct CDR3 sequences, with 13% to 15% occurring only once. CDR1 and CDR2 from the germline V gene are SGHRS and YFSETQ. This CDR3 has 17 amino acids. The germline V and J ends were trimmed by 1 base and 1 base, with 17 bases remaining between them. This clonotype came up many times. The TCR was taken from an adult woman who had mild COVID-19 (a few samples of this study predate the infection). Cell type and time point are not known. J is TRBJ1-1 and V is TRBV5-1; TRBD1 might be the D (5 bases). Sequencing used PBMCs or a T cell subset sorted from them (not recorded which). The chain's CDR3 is CASSLSAARTQNTEAFF. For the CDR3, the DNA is TGCGCCAGCAGCTTGTCAGCGGCACGGACACAGAACACTGAAGCTTTCTTT. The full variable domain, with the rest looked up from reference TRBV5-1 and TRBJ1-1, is KAGVTQTPRYLIKTRGQQVTLSCSPISGHRSVSWYQQTPGQGLQFLFEYFSETQRNKGNFPGRFSGRQFSNSRSEMNVSTLELGDSALYLCASSLSAARTQNTEAFFGQGTRLTVV.